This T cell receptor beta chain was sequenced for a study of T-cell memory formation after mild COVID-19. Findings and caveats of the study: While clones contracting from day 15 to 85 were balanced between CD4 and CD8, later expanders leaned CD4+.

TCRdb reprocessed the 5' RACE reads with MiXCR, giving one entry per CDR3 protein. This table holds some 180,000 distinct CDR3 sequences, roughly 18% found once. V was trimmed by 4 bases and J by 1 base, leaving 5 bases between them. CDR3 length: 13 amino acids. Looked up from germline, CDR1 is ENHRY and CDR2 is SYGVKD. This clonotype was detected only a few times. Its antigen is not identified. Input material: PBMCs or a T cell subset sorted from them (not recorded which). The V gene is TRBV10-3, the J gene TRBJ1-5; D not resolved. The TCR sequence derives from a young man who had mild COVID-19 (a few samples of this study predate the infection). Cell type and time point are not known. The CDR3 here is CAISVSSNQPQHF. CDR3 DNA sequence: TGTGCCATCAGTGTCTCCAGCAATCAGCCCCAGCATTTT.